The sequence of this TCR beta chain was determined in a study of Tregs in tolerant kidney transplant recipients. About the research overall: Sorting used antibodies to exclude donor cells.

About this clone: Its antigen is as yet unknown.

The CDR3 contains 16 residues. Trimming removed 2 bases from V and 4 bases from J; junction bases left unmatched: 5. CDR1 is SGHTA and CDR2 is FQGNSA in the germline V gene. TCRdb keeps only in-frame clones here, not all; method: immunoSEQ multiplex PCR. The sample has just over 30,000 clones, approximately 80% seen once. The receptor was derived from a human donor in good health. The sample comprised Tregs from blood cultured with allogeneic cells. The chain recombines TRBV7-2 with TRBJ2-2, with 9 bases fitting TRBD2. The CDR3 region is CASSLRRLAATGELFF. For the CDR3, the DNA is TGTGCCAGCAGCTTAAGGCGACTAGCGGCCACCGGGGAGCTGTTTTTT. Full variable domain (remainder filled in from reference TRBV7-2 and TRBJ2-2): GAGVSQSPSNKVTEKGKDVELRCDPISGHTALYWYRQSLGQGLEFLIYFQGNSAPDKSGLPSDRFSAERTGGSVSTLTIQRTQQEDSAVYLCASSLRRLAATGELFFGEGSRLTVL.